The clone carrying this T cell receptor (beta chain) was counted a single time. The junction differs from germline at one of its ends, possibly a read error. The CDR3 loop spans 16 amino acids. Looked up from germline, CDR1 is SSHAT and CDR2 is FNYEAQ (reference sequence). This entry belongs to a study of neurological immune-mediated disorders. Noted time point: longitudinal time-point 1 (baseline). TCRdb fed the 5' RACE reads into MiXCR, producing one record per CDR3 protein. In the table there are 64,000 or so distinct CDR3 sequences, roughly a tenth of which are singletons. The TCR originated in a young man in good health. This chain uses TRBV7-7 with TRBJ2-1, with D possibly matching TRBD1 (7 bases). Sequenced: PBMCs. For the CDR3, the DNA is TGTGCTAGCAGCAGGGAACGAGGGCAGGGGGGCAATGAGCAGTTCTTC. Amino acid sequence: CASSRERGQGGNEQFF.